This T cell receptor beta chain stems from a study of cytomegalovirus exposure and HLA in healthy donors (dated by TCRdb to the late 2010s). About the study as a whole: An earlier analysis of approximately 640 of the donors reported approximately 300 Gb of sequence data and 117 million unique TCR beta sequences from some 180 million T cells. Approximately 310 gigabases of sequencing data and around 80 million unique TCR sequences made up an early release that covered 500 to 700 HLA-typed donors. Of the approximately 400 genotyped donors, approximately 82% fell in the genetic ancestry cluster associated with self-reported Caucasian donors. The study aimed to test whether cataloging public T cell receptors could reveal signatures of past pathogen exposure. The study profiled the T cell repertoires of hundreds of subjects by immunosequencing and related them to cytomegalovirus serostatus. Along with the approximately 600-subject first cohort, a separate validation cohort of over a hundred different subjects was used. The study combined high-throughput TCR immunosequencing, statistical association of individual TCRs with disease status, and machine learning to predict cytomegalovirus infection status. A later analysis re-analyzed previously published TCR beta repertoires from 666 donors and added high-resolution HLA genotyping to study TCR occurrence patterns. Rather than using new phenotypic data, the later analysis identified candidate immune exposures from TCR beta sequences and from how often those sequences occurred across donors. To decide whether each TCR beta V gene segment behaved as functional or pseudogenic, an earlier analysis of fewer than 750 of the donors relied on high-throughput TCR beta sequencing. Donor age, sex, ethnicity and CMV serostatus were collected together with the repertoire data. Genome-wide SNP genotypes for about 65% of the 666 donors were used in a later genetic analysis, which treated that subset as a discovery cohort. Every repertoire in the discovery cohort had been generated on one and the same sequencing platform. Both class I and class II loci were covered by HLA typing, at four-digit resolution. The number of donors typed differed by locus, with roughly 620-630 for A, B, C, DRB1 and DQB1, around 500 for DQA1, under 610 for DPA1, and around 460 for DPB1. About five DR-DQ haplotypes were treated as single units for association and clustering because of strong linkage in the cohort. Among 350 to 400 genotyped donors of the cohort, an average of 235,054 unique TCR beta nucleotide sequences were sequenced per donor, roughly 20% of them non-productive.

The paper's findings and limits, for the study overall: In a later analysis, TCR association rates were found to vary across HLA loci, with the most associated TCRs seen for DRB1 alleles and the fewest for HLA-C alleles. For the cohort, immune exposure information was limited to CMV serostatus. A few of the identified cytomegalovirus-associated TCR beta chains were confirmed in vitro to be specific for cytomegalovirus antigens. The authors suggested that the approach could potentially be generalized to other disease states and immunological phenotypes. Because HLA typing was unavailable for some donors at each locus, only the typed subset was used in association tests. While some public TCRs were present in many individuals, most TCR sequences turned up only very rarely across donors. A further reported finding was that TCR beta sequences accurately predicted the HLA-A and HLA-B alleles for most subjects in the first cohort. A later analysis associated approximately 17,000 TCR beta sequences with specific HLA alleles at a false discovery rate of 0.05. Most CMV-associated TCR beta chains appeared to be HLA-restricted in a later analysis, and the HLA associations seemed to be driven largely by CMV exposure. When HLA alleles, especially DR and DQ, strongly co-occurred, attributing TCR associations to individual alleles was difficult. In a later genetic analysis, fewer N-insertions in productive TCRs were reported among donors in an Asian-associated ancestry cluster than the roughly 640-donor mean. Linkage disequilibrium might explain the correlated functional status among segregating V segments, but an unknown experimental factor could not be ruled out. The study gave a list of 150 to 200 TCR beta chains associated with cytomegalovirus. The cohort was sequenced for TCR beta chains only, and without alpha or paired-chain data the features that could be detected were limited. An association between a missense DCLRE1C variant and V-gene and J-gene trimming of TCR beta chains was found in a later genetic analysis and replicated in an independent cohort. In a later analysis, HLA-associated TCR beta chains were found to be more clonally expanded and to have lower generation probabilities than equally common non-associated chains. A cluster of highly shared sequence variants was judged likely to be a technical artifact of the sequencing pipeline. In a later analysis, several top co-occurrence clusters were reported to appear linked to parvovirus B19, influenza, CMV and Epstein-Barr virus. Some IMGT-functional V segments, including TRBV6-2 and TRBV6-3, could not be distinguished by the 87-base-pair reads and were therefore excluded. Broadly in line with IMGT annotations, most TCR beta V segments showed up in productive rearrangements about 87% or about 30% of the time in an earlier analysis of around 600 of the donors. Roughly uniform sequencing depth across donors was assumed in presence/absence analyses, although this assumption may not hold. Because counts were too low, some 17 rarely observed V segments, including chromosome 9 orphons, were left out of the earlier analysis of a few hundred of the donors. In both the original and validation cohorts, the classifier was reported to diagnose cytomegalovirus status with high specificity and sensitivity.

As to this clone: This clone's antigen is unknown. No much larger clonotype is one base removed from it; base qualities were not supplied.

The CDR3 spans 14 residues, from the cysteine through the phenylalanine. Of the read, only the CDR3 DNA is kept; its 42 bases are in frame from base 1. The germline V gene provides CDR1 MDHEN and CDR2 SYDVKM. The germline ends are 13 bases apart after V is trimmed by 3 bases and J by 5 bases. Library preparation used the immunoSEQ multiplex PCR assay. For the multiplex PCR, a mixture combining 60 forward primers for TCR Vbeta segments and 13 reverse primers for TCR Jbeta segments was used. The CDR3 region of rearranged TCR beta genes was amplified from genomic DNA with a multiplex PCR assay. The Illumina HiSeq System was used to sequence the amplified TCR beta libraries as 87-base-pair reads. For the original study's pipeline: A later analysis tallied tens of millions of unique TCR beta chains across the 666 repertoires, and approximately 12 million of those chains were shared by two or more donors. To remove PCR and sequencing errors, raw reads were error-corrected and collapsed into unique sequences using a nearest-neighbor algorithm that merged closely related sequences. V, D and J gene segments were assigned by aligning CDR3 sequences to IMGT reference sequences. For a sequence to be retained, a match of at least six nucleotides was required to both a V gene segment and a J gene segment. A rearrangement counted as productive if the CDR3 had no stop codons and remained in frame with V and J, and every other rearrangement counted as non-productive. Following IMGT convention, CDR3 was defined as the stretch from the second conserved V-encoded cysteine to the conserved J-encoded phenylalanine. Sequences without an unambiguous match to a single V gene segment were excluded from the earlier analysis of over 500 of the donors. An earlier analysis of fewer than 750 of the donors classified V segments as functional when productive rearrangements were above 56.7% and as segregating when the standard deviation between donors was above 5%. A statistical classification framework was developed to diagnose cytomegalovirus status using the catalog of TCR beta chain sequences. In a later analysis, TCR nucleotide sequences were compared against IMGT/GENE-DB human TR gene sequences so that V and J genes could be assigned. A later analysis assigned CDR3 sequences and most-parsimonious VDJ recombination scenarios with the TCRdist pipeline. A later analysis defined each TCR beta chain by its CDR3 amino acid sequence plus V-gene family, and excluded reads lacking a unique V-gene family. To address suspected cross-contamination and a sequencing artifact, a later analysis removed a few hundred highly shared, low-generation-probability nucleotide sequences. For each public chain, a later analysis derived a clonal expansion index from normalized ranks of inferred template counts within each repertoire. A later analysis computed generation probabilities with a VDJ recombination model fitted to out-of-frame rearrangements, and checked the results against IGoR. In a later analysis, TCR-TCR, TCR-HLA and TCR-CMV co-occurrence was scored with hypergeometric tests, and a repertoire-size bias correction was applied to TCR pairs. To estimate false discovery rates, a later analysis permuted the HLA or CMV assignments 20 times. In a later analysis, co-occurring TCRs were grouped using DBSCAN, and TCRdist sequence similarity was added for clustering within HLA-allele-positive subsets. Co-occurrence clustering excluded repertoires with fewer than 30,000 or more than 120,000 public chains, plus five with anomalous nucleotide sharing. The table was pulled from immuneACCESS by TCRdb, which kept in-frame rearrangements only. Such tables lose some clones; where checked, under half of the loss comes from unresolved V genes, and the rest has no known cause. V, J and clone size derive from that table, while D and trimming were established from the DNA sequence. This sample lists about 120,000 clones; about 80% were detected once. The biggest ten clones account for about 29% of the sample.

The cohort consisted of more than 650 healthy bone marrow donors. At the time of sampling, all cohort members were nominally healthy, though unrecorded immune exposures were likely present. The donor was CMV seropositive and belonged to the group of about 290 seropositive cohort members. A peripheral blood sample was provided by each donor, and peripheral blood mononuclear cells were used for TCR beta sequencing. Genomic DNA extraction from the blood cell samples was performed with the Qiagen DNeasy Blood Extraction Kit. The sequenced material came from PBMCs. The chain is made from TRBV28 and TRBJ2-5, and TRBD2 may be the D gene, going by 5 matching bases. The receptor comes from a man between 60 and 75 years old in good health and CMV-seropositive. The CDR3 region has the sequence CASSLFTRRETQYF. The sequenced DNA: TGTGCCAGCAGTTTGTTTACAAGGAGGGAGACCCAGTACTTC. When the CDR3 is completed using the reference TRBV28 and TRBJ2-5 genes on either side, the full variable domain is DVKVTQSSRYLVKRTGEKVFLECVQDMDHENMFWYRQDPGLGLRLIYFSYDVKMKEKGDIPEGYSVSREKKERFSLILESASTNQTSMYLCASSLFTRRETQYFGPGTRLLVL.